Shown below are 15 T cell receptor beta chains from a single sample sequenced in a study of CD8 T cells in Susac syndrome. RNA, at about 0.45 to 1 ug, was reverse transcribed with random hexamers. TCRdb re-analysed the immunoSEQ multiplex PCR reads in MiXCR, keeping a single row per CDR3 protein. Of approximately 170,000 distinct CDR3 sequences in the sample, approximately 94% were seen once. Sequenced sample: CD4+ T cells from PBMCs. These receptors were taken from a human donor with multiple sclerosis.

The chain combines TRBV3-1 with TRBJ2-3; 7 bases align to TRBD2. V lost 4 bases to trimming and J lost 4 bases; unmatched junction nucleotides: 8. The V gene's germline CDR1 is LGHDT and CDR2 YNNKEL (reference sequence). The CDR3 is 15 residues long. In nucleotides, the CDR3 is TGTGCCAGCAGCCCTCCCGGGAGGAACTCAGATACGCAGTATTTT. Its translation: CASSPPGRNSDTQYF.

The V call is TRBV7-2, the J call TRBJ1-1; D is possibly TRBD1 (6 bases). CDR1 is SGHTA, CDR2 FQGNSA, per germline. Trimming took off 5 bases at V and 2 bases at J, with 15 bases between the two ends. The CDR3 is 15 amino acids. The CDR3 coding sequence is TGTGCCAGCAGCCCCACAGGGAGGGGTAACACTGAAGCTTTCTTT. The encoded protein is CASSPTGRGNTEAFF.

J is TRBJ2-5 and V is TRBV7-9, with 10 bases fitting TRBD2. The V and J ends lost 7 bases and 5 bases, in that order; junction bases with no gene match: 10. The CDR3 runs 15 residues. From germline, CDR1 is SEHNR and CDR2 FQNEAQ (reference sequence). In nucleotides, the CDR3 is TGTGCCAGCACTTTGGCTAGCGGGAGTCTCGAGACCCAGTACTTC. Translated: CASTLASGSLETQYF.

The rearrangement links TRBV18 to TRBJ1-1; D is uncertain. CDR1 KGHSH and CDR2 LQKENI come from the germline V gene. The CDR3 totals 12 residues. Trimming removed 1 base from V and 11 bases from J, with 11 bases in between. CDR3 bases: TGTGCCAGCTCACCACAGGGTTTTCAGGCTTTCTTT. The encoded protein is CASSPQGFQAFF.

The rearrangement links TRBV10-2 to TRBJ2-2; TRBD2 is a possible D gene (6 bases). Germline CDR1 reads WSHSY; CDR2 reads SAAADI. V was pared by 2 bases and J by 7 bases, with 11 bases between. The CDR3 is made up of 14 amino acids. In DNA, the CDR3 is TGCGCCAGCAGTGAGATGCAGGGAGGCGGGGAGCTGTTTTTT. Translating gives CASSEMQGGGELFF.

The chain employs TRBV20-1 and TRBJ1-1; 8 nucleotides line up with TRBD1. The V segment lost 5 bases and the J segment 3 bases; nucleotides outside the gene matches: 5. The germline V gene has CDR1 DFQATT and CDR2 SNEGSKA (reference sequence). This CDR3 comprises 13 residues. Here the CDR3 DNA reads TGCAGTGCTCCCAACAGGGGGGACACTGAAGCTTTCTTT. This translates into CSAPNRGDTEAFF.

The CDR3 region is CASSPGLGYEQYF. The CDR3 DNA follows: TGTGCCAGCTCACCTGGACTAGGCTACGAGCAGTACTTC. This chain uses TRBV18 with TRBJ2-7, with TRBD2 identical over 7 bases. Germline V lookup: CDR1 KGHSH, CDR2 LQKENI. The V and J ends lost 3 bases and 3 bases, in that order; junction bases with no gene match: 2. The CDR3 length is 13 residues.

This chain links TRBV24-1 with TRBJ1-1; D not certain. Trimming shortened V by 5 bases and J by 2 bases, and 5 bases separated the two germline ends. Germline V gene data show CDR1 as KGHDR and CDR2 as SFDVKD. This CDR3 has 12 residues. The CDR3 DNA is TGTGCCACCAGTGGACCCAACACTGAAGCTTTCTTT. This sequence encodes CATSGPNTEAFF.

The chain links TRBV11-2 to TRBJ2-5; 7 positions match TRBD2. From germline, CDR1 is SGHAT and CDR2 FQNNGV. V lost 4 bases and J lost 3; bases outside the gene matches: 5. This CDR3 is 14 amino acids long. CDR3 amino acids: CASSYSSGKETQYF. The CDR3 coding sequence is TGTGCCAGCAGCTACTCTAGCGGAAAAGAGACCCAGTACTTC.

This chain connects TRBV6-6 to TRBJ2-5, with unresolved D. There are 14 residues in the CDR3. V was trimmed by 6 bases and J by 5 bases, leaving 16 bases between them. In germline, CDR1 is MNHNY, CDR2 SVGAGI (reference sequence). The CDR3: CASSYGQQEETQYF. The CDR3 region has the DNA TGTGCCAGCAGCTACGGGCAGCAGGAGGAGACCCAGTACTTC.

The chain has TRBV19 and TRBJ1-5; 12 nucleotides line up with TRBD1. CDR1 is LNHDA, CDR2 SQIVND, per germline (reference sequence). This CDR3 has 15 residues. With 6 bases clipped from V and 7 bases from J, the junction kept 7 bases outside the gene matches. The CDR3 DNA reads TGTGCCAGTAGGTCGGGACAGGGGGCTCGGCAGCCCCAGCATTTT. This translates into CASRSGQGARQPQHF.

This rearrangement joins TRBV2 to TRBJ1-2; 8 positions agree with TRBD1. Germline V gene data show CDR1 as SNHLY and CDR2 as FYNNEI. CDR3 length equals 14 residues. The V segment lost 8 bases and the J segment 5 bases; nucleotides outside the gene matches: 10. The CDR3 DNA reads TGTGCCAGCGGGGGGTCGCAGGGGGCATATGGCTACACCTTC. It codes for CASGGSQGAYGYTF.

J is TRBJ1-5 and V is TRBV19; possible D gene TRBD1, 5 bases. The length of the CDR3 is 15 residues. Germline-derived CDR1 and CDR2 are LNHDA and SQIVND (reference sequence). With 4 bases removed from V and 6 bases from J, the gap between germline ends came to 16 bases. CDR3 coding DNA: TGTGCCAGTAGTAAAGGGGAGGGGCCCGCTCAGCCCCAGCATTTT. Translating gives CASSKGEGPAQPQHF.

The chain recombines TRBV2 with TRBJ2-2; 12 bases fit TRBD2. The ends lost 8 bases at V and 7 bases at J; junction bases unmatched: 5. The germline gives CDR1 SNHLY, CDR2 FYNNEI. The CDR3 covers 14 residues. The CDR3 coding sequence is TGTGCCAGCCGACTAGCGGGAGATCACGGGGAGCTGTTTTTT. It specifies CASRLAGDHGELFF.

The genes are TRBV20-1 and TRBJ2-5; TRBD2 aligns across 7 bases. CDR3 length equals 15 residues. The germline V gene has CDR1 DFQATT and CDR2 SNEGSKA (reference sequence). After removal of 3 bases from V and 5 bases from J, the junction contained 12 bases not matched to a gene. CDR3 region: CSARAGVVVGETQYF. The CDR3 nucleotides read TGCAGTGCTAGGGCGGGGGTGGTGGTTGGGGAGACCCAGTACTTC.